One and the same sample provided the 8 T cell receptor beta chains below, sequenced in a study of graft-versus-host responses after intestinal transplantation (dated by TCRdb to about 2021). The library was generated by the immunoSEQ multiplex PCR assay. Entries here come from immuneACCESS through TCRdb and include only in-frame sequences with V and J called. Some clones fail to appear in such tables; in the studies checked, an unresolved V gene covers under half of the shortfall, and the cause of the remainder is unknown. The sample contains about 37,000 clones, 75% to 90% of them found a single time. The top ten clonotypes cover roughly 18% of the sample. Dithiothreitol, EDTA incubations and collagenase D digestion were used to isolate intraepithelial and lamina propria lymphocytes from graft specimens. The specimen was ileum tissue, collected around seven months after intestinal transplant. The receptor source for this set is a human patient who received an intestinal transplant, so some T cells may come from the graft donor.

The J gene is TRBJ1-2, the V gene TRBV29-1; D may be TRBD1 (5 bases). The germline CDR1 and CDR2 sequences are SQVTM and ANQGSEA. This CDR3 is 14 amino acids long. V was cut by 8 bases and J by 3 bases, with 19 bases left in between. The CDR3 nucleotides read TGCAGCTCACATGGCGGGGCTGGGGACTATGGCTACACCTTC. As protein: CSSHGGAGDYGYTF.

J is TRBJ2-1 and V is TRBV11-1; 14 bases fit TRBD2. This CDR3 is 15 amino acids long. Germline CDR1 and CDR2: SGHAT and FQDESV (reference sequence). J lost 7 bases, V lost 4 bases, and 3 bases had no gene match. The CDR3 nucleotides read TGTGCCAGCAGCTCCGGGACTAGCGGGAGAAATGAGCAGTTCTTC. Translating it yields CASSSGTSGRNEQFF.

The rearrangement links TRBV5-8 to TRBJ1-5; D is uncertain. The CDR3 runs 18 residues. Deletions cut 3 bases from V and 1 base from J, with 20 bases between. CDR1 is SGHTS, CDR2 YDEGEE, per germline. CDR3 sequence: CASSSGTRTIRSNQPQHF. CDR3 DNA sequence: TGTGCCAGCAGCTCCGGTACGCGTACGATCAGAAGCAATCAGCCCCAGCATTTT.

The rearrangement joins TRBV28 to TRBJ1-5, with D possibly matching TRBD1 (6 bases). Germline V gene sequence: CDR1 MDHEN, CDR2 SYDVKM. Trimming left V 7 bases short and J 4 bases short, with 14 bases between. This CDR3 region has 14 residues. The CDR3 DNA reads TGTGCCAGCAACCGACCCAGGGGTAATCAGCCCCAGCATTTT. This gives the protein CASNRPRGNQPQHF.

With regard to this clone: The sample has other DNA sequences that encode this CDR3 too. The genes are TRBV7-9 and TRBJ2-7; the D gene is possibly TRBD2 (5 bases). Germline loops: CDR1 SEHNR, CDR2 FQNEAQ (reference sequence). The CDR3 sequence is 15 residues long. V was cut by 5 bases and J by 3 bases, with 17 bases left in between. The CDR3 coding sequence is TGTGCCAGCAGCCCCAAGGCGGGCGGGTTCTACGAGCAGTACTTC. Protein sequence: CASSPKAGGFYEQYF.

J is TRBJ2-1 and V is TRBV5-1; D could derive from TRBD1 or TRBD2 (5 bases each). In germline, CDR1 is SGHRS, CDR2 YFSETQ. This CDR3 has 14 residues. The V and J ends lost 0 bases and 5 bases respectively, with 9 bases between them. The CDR3, as DNA: TGCGCCAGCAGCTTGGAGCAGGGAGACAATGAGCAGTTCTTC. The encoded protein is CASSLEQGDNEQFF.

The rearrangement links TRBV18 to TRBJ1-4; TRBD1 is a possible D gene (6 bases). The CDR3 consists of 14 residues. Trimming shortened V by 6 bases and J by 0 bases, and 8 bases separated the two germline ends. The germline V gene has CDR1 KGHSH and CDR2 LQKENI. CDR3 sequence reads: CASSQGSTNEKLFF. In DNA form, the CDR3 reads TGTGCCAGCTCCCAGGGGTCAACTAATGAAAAACTGTTTTTT.

The chain has TRBV28 and TRBJ1-2, with unresolved D. The CDR3 totals 15 residues. Trimming left V 6 bases short and J 8 bases short, with 22 bases between. The germline CDR1 and CDR2 sequences are MDHEN and SYDVKM. DNA for the CDR3: TGTGCCAGCAGCCGGACCCTTGGGGAAAGCAGGGGCTACACCTTC. Protein sequence: CASSRTLGESRGYTF.